A selection of T cell receptor beta chains follows, all from one sample in a study of a mutant IDH1 vaccine in newly diagnosed glioma. For these TCRs, the target antigens are not known. Assay used: immunoSEQ multiplex PCR; TCRdb lists only in-frame clones, some missing. The sample shows tens of thousands of clones, around 85% of them seen only once. The sequencing used PBMCs, collected from a glioma patient whose treatment included an IDH1 peptide vaccine. All receptors come from a woman aged 50 to 60 with glioma. CDR3s include the opening cysteine and the closing phenylalanine or tryptophan. The D gene is left open where the match is weak. Clone size appears in some rows only: once, few, many, or a class for an expanded clone.

v_gene	abundance	len	d_gene	j_gene	CDR3aa	CDR3nt
TRBV7-2	NA	15	TRBD2	TRBJ2-1	CASSLKSGVYNEQFF	TGTGCCAGCAGCTTAAAGAGCGGGGTCTACAATGAGCAGTTCTTC
TRBV4-2	NA	12	NA	TRBJ2-7	CASSQDAYEQYF	TGTGCCAGCAGCCAAGATGCCTACGAGCAGTACTTC
TRBV5-1	once	14	NA	TRBJ2-3	CASSLGSSTDTQYF	TGCGCCAGCAGCTTGGGTAGCAGCACAGATACGCAGTATTTT
TRBV7-9	NA	13	NA	TRBJ1-2	CASSYSSEGGYTF	TGTGCCAGCAGCTATTCTAGCGAGGGAGGCTACACCTTC
TRBV7-9	NA	16	TRBD2	TRBJ2-5	CASSVSGSFYRETQYF	TGTGCCAGCAGCGTTAGCGGGAGTTTTTATAGAGAGACCCAGTACTTC
TRBV9	NA	15	NA	TRBJ1-2	CASSVEPGRLSGYTF	TGTGCCAGCAGCGTAGAACCAGGGCGGTTAAGTGGCTACACCTTC
TRBV28	NA	14	NA	TRBJ1-2	CASRAGGQGYGYTF	TGTGCCAGCAGAGCCGGGGGCCAAGGCTATGGCTACACCTTC
TRBV6-6	NA	14	TRBD1	TRBJ2-3	CASRPDRVGDTQYF	TGTGCCAGCAGACCGGACAGGGTAGGAGATACGCAGTATTTT
TRBV30	NA	15	NA	TRBJ2-7	CAWRGGRGGAYEQYF	TGTGCCTGGAGGGGGGGGCGCGGAGGTGCCTACGAGCAGTACTTC
TRBV19	NA	14	NA	TRBJ2-1	CASSIGDRYNEQFF	TGTGCCAGTAGTATAGGAGACAGGTACAATGAGCAGTTCTTC
TRBV18	NA	15	NA	TRBJ1-5	CASSQNWDSNQPQHF	TGTGCCAGCTCACAAAATTGGGACAGCAATCAGCCCCAGCATTTT
TRBV2	NA	13	NA	TRBJ1-1	CASIGEENTEAFF	TGTGCCAGCATAGGGGAGGAGAACACTGAAGCTTTCTTT
TRBV5-4	NA	14	TRBD1	TRBJ2-2	CASSGDRGTGELFF	TGTGCCAGCAGCGGGGACAGGGGCACCGGGGAGCTGTTTTTT
TRBV5-5	NA	13	NA	TRBJ2-7	CASSLPGNHEQYF	TGTGCCAGCAGCTTGCCGGGGAACCACGAGCAGTACTTC
TRBV19	NA	15	TRBD2	TRBJ2-7	CASSGLPGLAAEQYF	TGTGCCAGTAGCGGACTACCGGGACTAGCTGCCGAGCAGTACTTC
TRBV5-6	NA	13	NA	TRBJ2-7	CASSWDGSYEQYF	TGTGCCAGCAGTTGGGACGGGTCCTACGAGCAGTACTTC
TRBV4-1	NA	16	NA	TRBJ2-7	CASSQEQHHSSYEQYF	TGCGCCAGCAGCCAAGAACAGCATCACAGCTCCTACGAGCAGTACTTC
TRBV7-8	NA	18	TRBD2	TRBJ2-7	CASSLSGTSGRAPLEQYF	TGTGCCAGCAGCTTAAGCGGGACTAGCGGGAGGGCCCCTCTCGAGCAGTACTTC
TRBV27	NA	13	NA	TRBJ1-1	CASSIGGDTEAFF	TGTGCCAGCAGTATCGGGGGGGACACTGAAGCTTTCTTT
TRBV5-1	NA	16	NA	TRBJ1-6	CASSLDTVEDNSPLHF	TGCGCCAGCAGCTTGGATACCGTGGAGGATAATTCACCCCTCCACTTT
TRBV20-1	NA	10	NA	TRBJ1-1	CSAPGQRTFF	TGCAGTGCTCCGGGACAACGAACTTTCTTT
TRBV6-5	NA	15	NA	TRBJ1-1	CASTRSTFGLTEAFF	TGTGCCAGCACCCGAAGTACGTTCGGGCTCACTGAAGCTTTCTTT
TRBV6-1	NA	14	TRBD1	TRBJ1-2	CASSPRTGGGGYTF	TGTGCCAGCAGTCCACGGACAGGGGGCGGGGGCTACACCTTC
TRBV6-5	NA	14	NA	TRBJ1-6	CASSYWTGESPLHF	TGTGCCAGCAGTTACTGGACTGGAGAGTCACCCCTCCACTTT
TRBV6-1	NA	15	NA	TRBJ2-6	CASSGHVSGANVLTF	TGTGCCAGCAGTGGGCATGTCTCTGGGGCCAACGTCCTGACTTTC
TRBV28	NA	14	TRBD1	TRBJ2-5	CASSSRRGQETQYF	TGTGCCAGCAGTTCCCGCAGGGGGCAAGAGACCCAGTACTTC
TRBV7-8	NA	19	TRBD2	TRBJ2-2	CASSLVLVAGDTNTGELFF	TGTGCCAGCAGCTTAGTCTTGGTAGCGGGAGATACGAACACCGGGGAGCTGTTTTTT
TRBV6-6	NA	13	NA	TRBJ2-7	CASTLAQELRQYF	TGTGCCAGCACTCTGGCCCAAGAGCTACGGCAGTACTTC
TRBV5-1	NA	13	NA	TRBJ2-7	CASSYTDSYEQYF	TGCGCCAGCAGCTATACGGATTCCTACGAGCAGTACTTC
TRBV2	NA	14	TRBD1	TRBJ1-2	CASRGDRAGYGYTF	TGTGCCAGCAGGGGAGACAGGGCTGGCTATGGCTACACCTTC
TRBV28	NA	16	NA	TRBJ1-6	CASTRGGGSYNSPLHF	TGTGCCAGCACTCGGGGAGGGGGCTCCTATAATTCACCCCTCCACTTT
TRBV23-1	NA	15	NA	TRBJ2-7	CASGLVPVLGYEQYF	TGCGCCAGCGGGTTAGTCCCCGTTTTGGGGTACGAGCAGTACTTC
TRBV4-1	few	14	NA	TRBJ1-6	CASSPGQLNSPLHF	TGCGCCAGCAGCCCCGGTCAGCTAAATTCACCCCTCCACTTT
TRBV6-1	NA	16	NA	TRBJ2-3	CASSEAPQGGTDTQYF	TGTGCCAGCAGTGAAGCGCCGCAGGGAGGCACAGATACGCAGTATTTT
TRBV28	NA	12	NA	TRBJ2-2	CASSFYTGELFF	TGTGCCAGCAGTTTTTACACCGGGGAGCTGTTTTTT
TRBV4-2	NA	17	TRBD2	TRBJ2-2	CASSQNPASGNTGELFF	TGTGCCAGCAGCCAAAATCCCGCTAGCGGGAACACCGGGGAGCTGTTTTTT
TRBV11-2	once	15	NA	TRBJ1-2	CASSFQAWGNYGYTF	TGTGCCAGCAGCTTCCAAGCTTGGGGAAACTATGGCTACACCTTC
TRBV11-2	NA	16	NA	TRBJ2-6	CASSSRLSSGANVLTF	TGTGCCAGCAGCTCCAGACTGTCCTCTGGGGCCAACGTCCTGACTTTC
TRBV4-1	NA	18	TRBD2	TRBJ2-2	CASSQVGLAGGRTGELFF	TGCGCCAGCAGCCAAGTAGGACTAGCGGGAGGTCGGACCGGGGAGCTGTTTTTT
TRBV27	NA	14	NA	TRBJ2-7	CASSLVGASYEQYF	TGTGCCAGCAGTTTAGTAGGGGCCTCTTACGAGCAGTACTTC
TRBV29-1	few	13	TRBD2	TRBJ2-7	CSVRATSSYEQYF	TGCAGCGTTAGGGCGACTAGCAGCTACGAGCAGTACTTC
TRBV7-9	NA	18	NA	TRBJ1-3	CASSLDGRKGYSGNTIYF	TGTGCCAGCAGCTTAGATGGGCGGAAAGGGTACTCTGGAAACACCATATATTTT
TRBV27	NA	13	NA	TRBJ2-5	CASSFRAGETQYF	TGTGCCAGCAGTTTTAGGGCAGGGGAGACCCAGTACTTC
TRBV9	NA	16	TRBD2	TRBJ2-3	CASSVSGTSGQDTQYF	TGTGCCAGCAGCGTAAGCGGGACTAGCGGGCAAGATACGCAGTATTTT
TRBV12-5	NA	14	TRBD2	TRBJ2-1	CASGLAGGRNEQFF	TGTGCTAGTGGTTTGGCTGGCGGGAGGAATGAGCAGTTCTTC
TRBV28	NA	14	NA	TRBJ2-3	CASSLSGGPDTQYF	TGTGCCAGCAGTTTATCTGGGGGCCCAGATACGCAGTATTTT
TRBV27	NA	13	NA	TRBJ2-2	CASSLRVTGELFF	TGTGCCAGCAGTTTGCGGGTCACCGGGGAGCTGTTTTTT
TRBV28	NA	12	NA	TRBJ1-1	CASSPQRGEAFF	TGTGCCAGCAGTCCCCAGCGGGGAGAAGCTTTCTTT
TRBV28	NA	15	TRBD1	TRBJ1-4	CASSSPGTGDEKLFF	TGTGCCAGCAGTTCCCCCGGGACAGGGGATGAAAAACTGTTTTTT
TRBV5-6	NA	16	TRBD2	TRBJ2-1	CASSLALAGWYNEQFF	TGTGCCAGCAGCTTGGCCCTAGCGGGATGGTACAATGAGCAGTTCTTC
TRBV18	NA	12	NA	TRBJ1-2	CASSAGDGGYTF	TGTGCCAGCTCTGCAGGGGACGGTGGCTACACCTTC
TRBV30	NA	11	NA	TRBJ2-1	CAWSGGYEQFF	TGTGCCTGGAGTGGGGGGTATGAGCAGTTCTTC
TRBV28	NA	14	NA	TRBJ2-7	CASSLPGTAAGQYF	TGTGCCAGCAGCCTCCCCGGGACCGCAGCCGGGCAGTACTTC
TRBV6-1	NA	11	NA	TRBJ1-4	CASSLREKLFF	TGTGCCAGCAGTCTCAGGGAAAAACTGTTTTTT